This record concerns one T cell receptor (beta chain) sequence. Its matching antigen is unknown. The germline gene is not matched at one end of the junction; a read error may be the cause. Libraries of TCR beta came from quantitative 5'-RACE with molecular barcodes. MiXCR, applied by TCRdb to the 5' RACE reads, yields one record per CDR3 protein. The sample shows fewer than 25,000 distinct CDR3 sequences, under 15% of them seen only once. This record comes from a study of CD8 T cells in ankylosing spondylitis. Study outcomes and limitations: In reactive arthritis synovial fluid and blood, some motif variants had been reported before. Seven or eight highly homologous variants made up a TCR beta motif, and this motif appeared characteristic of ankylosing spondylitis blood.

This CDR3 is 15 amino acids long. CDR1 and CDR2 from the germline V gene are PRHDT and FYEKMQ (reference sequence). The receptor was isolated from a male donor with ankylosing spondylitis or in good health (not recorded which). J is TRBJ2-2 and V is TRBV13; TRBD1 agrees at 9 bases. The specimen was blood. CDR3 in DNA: TGTGCCAGCAGCTTGGGGACAGGGTCCACCGGGGAGCTGCCTTTT. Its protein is CASSLGTGSTGELPF.